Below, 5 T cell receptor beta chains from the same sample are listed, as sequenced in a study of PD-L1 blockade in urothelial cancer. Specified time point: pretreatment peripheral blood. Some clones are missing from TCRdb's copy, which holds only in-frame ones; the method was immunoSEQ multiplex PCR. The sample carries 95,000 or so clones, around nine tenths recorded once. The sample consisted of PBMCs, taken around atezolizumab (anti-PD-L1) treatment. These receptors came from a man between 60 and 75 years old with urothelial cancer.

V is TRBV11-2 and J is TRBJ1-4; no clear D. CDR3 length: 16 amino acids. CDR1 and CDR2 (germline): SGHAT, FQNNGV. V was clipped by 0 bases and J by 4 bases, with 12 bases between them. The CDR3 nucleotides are TGTGCCAGCAGCTTAGATCTTTACAGCCTTAATGAAAAACTGTTTTTT. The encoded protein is CASSLDLYSLNEKLFF.

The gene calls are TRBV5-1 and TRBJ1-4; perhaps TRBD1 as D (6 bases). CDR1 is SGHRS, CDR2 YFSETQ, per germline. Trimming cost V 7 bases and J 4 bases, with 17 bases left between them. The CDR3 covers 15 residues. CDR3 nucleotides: TGCGCCAGCGCGCGACAGGTTATCGGTAATGAAAAACTGTTTTTT. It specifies CASARQVIGNEKLFF.

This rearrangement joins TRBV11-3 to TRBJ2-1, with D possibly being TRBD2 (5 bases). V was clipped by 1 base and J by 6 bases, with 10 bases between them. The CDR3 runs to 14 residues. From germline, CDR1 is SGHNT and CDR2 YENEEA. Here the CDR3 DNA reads TGTGCCAGCAGCTTAGTATCGGGGAGCAATGAGCAGTTCTTC. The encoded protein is CASSLVSGSNEQFF.

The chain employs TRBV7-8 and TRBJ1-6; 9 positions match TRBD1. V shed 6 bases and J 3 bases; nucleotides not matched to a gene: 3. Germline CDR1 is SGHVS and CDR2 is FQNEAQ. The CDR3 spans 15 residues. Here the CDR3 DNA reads TGTGCCAGCAGGGTGACAGGGGGCTATAATTCACCCCTCCACTTT. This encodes CASRVTGGYNSPLHF.

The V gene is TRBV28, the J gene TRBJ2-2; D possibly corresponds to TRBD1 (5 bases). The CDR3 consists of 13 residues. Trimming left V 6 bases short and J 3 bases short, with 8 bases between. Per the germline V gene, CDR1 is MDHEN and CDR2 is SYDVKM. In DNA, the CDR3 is TGTGCCAGCAGAAACAGGTACACCGGGGAGCTGTTTTTT. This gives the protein CASRNRYTGELFF.